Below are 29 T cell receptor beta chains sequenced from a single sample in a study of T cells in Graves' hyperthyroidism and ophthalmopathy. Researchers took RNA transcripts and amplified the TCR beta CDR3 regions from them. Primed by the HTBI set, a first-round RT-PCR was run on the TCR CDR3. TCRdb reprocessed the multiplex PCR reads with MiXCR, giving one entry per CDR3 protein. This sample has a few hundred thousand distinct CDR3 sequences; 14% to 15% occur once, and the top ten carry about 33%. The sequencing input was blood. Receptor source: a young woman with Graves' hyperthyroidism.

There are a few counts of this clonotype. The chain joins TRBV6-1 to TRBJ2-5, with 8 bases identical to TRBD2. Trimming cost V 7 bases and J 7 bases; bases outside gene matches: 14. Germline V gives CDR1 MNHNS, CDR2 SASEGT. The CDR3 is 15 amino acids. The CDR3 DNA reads TGTGCCAGCACCGAGGGGTCTAGCGGGTCGGGGACCCAGTACTTC. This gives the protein CASTEGSSGSGTQYF.

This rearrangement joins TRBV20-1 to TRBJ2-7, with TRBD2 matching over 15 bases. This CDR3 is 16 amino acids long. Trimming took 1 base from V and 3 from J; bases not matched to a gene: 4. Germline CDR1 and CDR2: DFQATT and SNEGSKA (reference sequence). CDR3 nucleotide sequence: TGCAGTGCTAGAGCCCTGGGACTAGCGGGAGGCTACGAGCAGTACTTC. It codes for CSARALGLAGGYEQYF.

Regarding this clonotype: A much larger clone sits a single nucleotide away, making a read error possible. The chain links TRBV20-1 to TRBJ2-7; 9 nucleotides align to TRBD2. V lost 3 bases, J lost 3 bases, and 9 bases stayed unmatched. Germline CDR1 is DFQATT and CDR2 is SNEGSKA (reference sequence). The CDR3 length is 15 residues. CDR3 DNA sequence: TGCAGTGCTAGTAGCCCAGCGGGAGGTATCTACGAGCAGTACTTC. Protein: CSASSPAGGIYEQYF.

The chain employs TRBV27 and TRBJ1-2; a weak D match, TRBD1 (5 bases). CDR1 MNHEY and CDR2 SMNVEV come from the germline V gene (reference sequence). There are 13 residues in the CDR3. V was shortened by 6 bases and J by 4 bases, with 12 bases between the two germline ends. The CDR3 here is CASSPRQTYGYTF. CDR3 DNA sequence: TGTGCCAGCAGCCCAAGACAGACCTATGGCTACACCTTC.

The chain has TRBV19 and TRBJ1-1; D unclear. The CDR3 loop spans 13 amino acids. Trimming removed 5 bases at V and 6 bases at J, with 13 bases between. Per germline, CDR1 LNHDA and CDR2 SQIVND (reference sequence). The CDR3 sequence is CASSHPGSSEAFF. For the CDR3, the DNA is TGTGCCAGTAGTCACCCCGGGAGTTCTGAAGCTTTCTTT.

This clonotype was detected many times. The CDR3 sequence is CASSETGGTDTQYF. The CDR3 DNA reads TGTGCCAGCAGCGAGACAGGGGGCACAGATACGCAGTATTTT. The rearrangement uses TRBV9 and TRBJ2-3, with TRBD1 identical over 8 bases. The CDR3 has 14 amino acids. V gave up 3 bases and J gave up 1 base; unmatched junction bases: 1. Germline V gives CDR1 SGDLS, CDR2 YYNGEE.

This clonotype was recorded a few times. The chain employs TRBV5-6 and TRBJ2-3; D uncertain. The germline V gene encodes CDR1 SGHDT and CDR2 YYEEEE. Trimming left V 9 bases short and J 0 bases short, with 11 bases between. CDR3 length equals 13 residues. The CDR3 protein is CATRGRSTDTQYF. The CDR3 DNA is TGTGCCACTCGAGGCCGTAGCACAGATACGCAGTATTTT.

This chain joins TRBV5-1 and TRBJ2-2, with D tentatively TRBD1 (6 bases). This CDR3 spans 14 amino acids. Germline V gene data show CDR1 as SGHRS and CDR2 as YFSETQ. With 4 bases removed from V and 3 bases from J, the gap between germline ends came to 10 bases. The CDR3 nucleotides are TGCGCCAGCAGCGACCCAGGGGACACCGGGGAGCTGTTTTTT. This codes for CASSDPGDTGELFF. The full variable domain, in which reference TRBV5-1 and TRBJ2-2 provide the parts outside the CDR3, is KAGVTQTPRYLIKTRGQQVTLSCSPISGHRSVSWYQQTPGQGLQFLFEYFSETQRNKGNFPGRFSGRQFSNSRSEMNVSTLELGDSALYLCASSDPGDTGELFFGEGSRLTVL.

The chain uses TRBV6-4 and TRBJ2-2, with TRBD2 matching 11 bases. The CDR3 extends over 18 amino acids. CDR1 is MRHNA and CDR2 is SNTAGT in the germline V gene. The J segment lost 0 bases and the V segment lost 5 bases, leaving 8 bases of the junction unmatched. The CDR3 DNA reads TGTGCCAGCAGTACTTCCGCTAGCGGGAGGACGAACACCGGGGAGCTGTTTTTT. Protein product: CASSTSASGRTNTGELFF.

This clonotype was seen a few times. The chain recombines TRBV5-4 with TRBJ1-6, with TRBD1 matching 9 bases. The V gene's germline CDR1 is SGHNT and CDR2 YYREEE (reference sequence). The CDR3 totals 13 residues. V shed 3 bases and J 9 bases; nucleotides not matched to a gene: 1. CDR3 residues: CASSWDRVSPLHF. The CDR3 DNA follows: TGTGCCAGCAGCTGGGACAGGGTTTCACCCCTCCACTTT.

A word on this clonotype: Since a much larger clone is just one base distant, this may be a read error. CDR3 region: CASSVGQLHEQYF. CDR3 nucleotide sequence: TGTGCCAGCAGTGTGGGGCAGCTCCACGAGCAGTACTTC. The chain uses TRBV2 and TRBJ2-7, with D possibly matching TRBD1 (5 bases). V was shortened by 4 bases and J by 5 bases, with 12 bases between the two germline ends. Per the germline V gene, CDR1 is SNHLY and CDR2 is FYNNEI. The CDR3 loop spans 13 amino acids.

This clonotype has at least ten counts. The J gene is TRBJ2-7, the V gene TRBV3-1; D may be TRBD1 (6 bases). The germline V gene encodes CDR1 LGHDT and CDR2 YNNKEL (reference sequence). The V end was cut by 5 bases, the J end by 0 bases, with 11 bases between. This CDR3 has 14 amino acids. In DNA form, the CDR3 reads TGTGCCAGCAGCTTCCGGGACATCTCCTACGAGCAGTACTTC. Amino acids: CASSFRDISYEQYF.

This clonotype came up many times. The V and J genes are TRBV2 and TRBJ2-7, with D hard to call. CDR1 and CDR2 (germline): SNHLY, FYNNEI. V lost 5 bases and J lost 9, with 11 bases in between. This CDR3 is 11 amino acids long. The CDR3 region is CASSTAVGQYF. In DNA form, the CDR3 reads TGTGCCAGCAGTACAGCCGTCGGGCAGTACTTC.

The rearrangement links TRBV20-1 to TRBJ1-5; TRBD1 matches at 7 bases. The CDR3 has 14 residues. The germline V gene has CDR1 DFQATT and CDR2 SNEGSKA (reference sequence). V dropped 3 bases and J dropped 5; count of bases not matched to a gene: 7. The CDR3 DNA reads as TGCAGTGCTAGCTCCGGGACAGCTGATCAGCCCCAGCATTTT. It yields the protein CSASSGTADQPQHF.

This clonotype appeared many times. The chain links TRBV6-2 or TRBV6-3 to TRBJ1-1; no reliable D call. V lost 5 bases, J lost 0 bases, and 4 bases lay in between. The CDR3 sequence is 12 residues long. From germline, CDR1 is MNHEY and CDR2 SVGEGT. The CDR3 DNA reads TGTGCCAGCAGTACAGTGAACACTGAAGCTTTCTTT. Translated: CASSTVNTEAFF.

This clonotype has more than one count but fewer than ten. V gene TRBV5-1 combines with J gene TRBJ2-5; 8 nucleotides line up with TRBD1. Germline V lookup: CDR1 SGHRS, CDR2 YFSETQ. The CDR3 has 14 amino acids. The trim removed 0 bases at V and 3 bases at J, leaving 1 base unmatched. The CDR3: CASSLGGQEETQYF. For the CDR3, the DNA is TGCGCCAGCAGCTTGGGGGGACAGGAAGAGACCCAGTACTTC. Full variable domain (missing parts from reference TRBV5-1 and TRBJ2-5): KAGVTQTPRYLIKTRGQQVTLSCSPISGHRSVSWYQQTPGQGLQFLFEYFSETQRNKGNFPGRFSGRQFSNSRSEMNVSTLELGDSALYLCASSLGGQEETQYFGPGTRLLVL.

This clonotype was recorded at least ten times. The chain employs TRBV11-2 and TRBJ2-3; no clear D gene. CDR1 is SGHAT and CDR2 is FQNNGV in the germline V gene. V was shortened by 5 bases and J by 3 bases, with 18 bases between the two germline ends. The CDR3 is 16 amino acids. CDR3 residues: CASSPLRASETDTQYF. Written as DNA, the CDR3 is TGTGCCAGCAGCCCCCTTAGAGCGTCAGAGACAGATACGCAGTATTTT.

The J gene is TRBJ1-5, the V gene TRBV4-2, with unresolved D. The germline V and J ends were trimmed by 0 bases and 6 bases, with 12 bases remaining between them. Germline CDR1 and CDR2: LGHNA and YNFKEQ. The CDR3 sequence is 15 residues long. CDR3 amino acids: CASSQEGDSSQPQHF. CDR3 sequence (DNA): TGTGCCAGCAGCCAAGAGGGAGATTCGAGTCAGCCCCAGCATTTT.

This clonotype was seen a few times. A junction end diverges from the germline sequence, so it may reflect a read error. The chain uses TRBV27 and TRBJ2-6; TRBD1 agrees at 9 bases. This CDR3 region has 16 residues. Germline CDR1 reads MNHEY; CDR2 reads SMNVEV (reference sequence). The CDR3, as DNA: TGTGCCTGCAGTCCCACCGGGACAGGGTTAGCCAACGTCCTGACTTTC. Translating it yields CACSPTGTGLANVLTF.

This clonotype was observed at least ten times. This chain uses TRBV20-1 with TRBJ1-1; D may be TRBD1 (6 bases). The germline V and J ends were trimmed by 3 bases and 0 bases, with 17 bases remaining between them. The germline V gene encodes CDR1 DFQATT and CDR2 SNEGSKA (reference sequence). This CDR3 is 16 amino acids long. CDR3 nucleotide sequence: TGCAGTGCTAGGAGCTGGACGGGACACATGAACACTGAAGCTTTCTTT. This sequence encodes CSARSWTGHMNTEAFF.

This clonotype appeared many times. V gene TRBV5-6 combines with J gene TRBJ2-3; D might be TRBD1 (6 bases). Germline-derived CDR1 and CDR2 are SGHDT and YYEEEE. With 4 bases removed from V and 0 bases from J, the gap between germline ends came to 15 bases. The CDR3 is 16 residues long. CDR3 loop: CASSIGTLWSTDTQYF. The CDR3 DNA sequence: TGTGCCAGCAGCATAGGGACACTATGGAGCACAGATACGCAGTATTTT.

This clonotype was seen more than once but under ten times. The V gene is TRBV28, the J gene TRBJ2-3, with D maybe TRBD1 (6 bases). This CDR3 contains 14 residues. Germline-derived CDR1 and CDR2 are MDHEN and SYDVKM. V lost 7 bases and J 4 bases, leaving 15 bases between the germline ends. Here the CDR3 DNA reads TGTGCCAGCATTTTCGGACAGTATCCAGATACGCAGTATTTT. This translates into CASIFGQYPDTQYF.

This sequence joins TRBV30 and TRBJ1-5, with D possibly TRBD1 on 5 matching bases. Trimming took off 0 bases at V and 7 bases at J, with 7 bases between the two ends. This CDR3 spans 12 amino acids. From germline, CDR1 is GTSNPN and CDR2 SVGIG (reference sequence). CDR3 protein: CAWSVQAQPQHF. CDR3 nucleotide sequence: TGTGCCTGGAGTGTACAGGCCCAGCCCCAGCATTTT.

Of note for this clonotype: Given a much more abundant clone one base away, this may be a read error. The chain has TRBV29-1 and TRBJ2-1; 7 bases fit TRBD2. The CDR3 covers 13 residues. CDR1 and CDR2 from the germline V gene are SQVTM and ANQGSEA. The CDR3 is CSVGRGSYNGQFF. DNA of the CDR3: TGCAGCGTTGGGCGGGGGTCCTACAATGGGCAGTTCTTC.

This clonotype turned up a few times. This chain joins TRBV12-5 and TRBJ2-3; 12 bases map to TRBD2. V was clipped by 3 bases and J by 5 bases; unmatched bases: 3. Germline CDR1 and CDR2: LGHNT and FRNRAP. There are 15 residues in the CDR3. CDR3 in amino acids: CASGFMGLAGDTQYF. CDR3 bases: TGTGCTAGTGGTTTCATGGGACTAGCGGGAGATACGCAGTATTTT.

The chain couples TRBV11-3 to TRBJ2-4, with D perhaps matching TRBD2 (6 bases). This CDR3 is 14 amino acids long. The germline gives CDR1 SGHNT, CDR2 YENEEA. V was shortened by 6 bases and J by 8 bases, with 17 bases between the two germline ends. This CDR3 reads CASSGGRASDIQYF. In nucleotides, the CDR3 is TGTGCCAGCAGTGGTGGCAGGGCTAGCGACATTCAGTACTTC. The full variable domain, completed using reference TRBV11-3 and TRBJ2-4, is EAGVVQSPRYKIIEKKQPVAFWCNPISGHNTLYWYLQNLGQGPELLIRYENEEAVDDSQLPKDRFSAERLKGVDSTLKIQPAELGDSAVYLCASSGGRASDIQYFGAGTRLSVL.

CDR3 sequence: CASSLGTGGFVNTEAFF. CDR3 nucleotide sequence: TGCGCCAGCAGCTTGGGGACAGGGGGTTTTGTGAACACTGAAGCTTTCTTT. The V and J genes are TRBV5-1 and TRBJ1-1, with 10 bases identical to TRBD1. The CDR3 consists of 17 residues. Unmatched junction bases numbered 5, after V lost 0 bases and J lost 0 bases. From germline, CDR1 is SGHRS and CDR2 YFSETQ.

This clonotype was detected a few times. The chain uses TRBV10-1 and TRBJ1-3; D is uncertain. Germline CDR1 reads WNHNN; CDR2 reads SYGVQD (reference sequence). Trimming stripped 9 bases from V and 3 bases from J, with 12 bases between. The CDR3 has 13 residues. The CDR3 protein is CAREAHDGNTIYF. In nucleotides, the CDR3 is TGCGCCAGGGAGGCCCACGATGGAAACACCATATATTTT.

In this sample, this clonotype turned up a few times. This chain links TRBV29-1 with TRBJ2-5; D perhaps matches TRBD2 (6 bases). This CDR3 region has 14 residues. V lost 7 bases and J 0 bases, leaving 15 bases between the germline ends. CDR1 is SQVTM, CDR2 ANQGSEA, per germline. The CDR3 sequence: CSAAGLWDQETQYF. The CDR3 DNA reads TGCAGCGCTGCGGGGCTGTGGGACCAAGAGACCCAGTACTTC. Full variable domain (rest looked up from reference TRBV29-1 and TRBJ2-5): SAVISQKPSRDICQRGTSLTIQCQVDSQVTMMFWYRQQPGQSLTLIATANQGSEATYESGFVIDKFPISRPNLTFSTLTVSNMSPEDSSIYLCSAAGLWDQETQYFGPGTRLLVL.